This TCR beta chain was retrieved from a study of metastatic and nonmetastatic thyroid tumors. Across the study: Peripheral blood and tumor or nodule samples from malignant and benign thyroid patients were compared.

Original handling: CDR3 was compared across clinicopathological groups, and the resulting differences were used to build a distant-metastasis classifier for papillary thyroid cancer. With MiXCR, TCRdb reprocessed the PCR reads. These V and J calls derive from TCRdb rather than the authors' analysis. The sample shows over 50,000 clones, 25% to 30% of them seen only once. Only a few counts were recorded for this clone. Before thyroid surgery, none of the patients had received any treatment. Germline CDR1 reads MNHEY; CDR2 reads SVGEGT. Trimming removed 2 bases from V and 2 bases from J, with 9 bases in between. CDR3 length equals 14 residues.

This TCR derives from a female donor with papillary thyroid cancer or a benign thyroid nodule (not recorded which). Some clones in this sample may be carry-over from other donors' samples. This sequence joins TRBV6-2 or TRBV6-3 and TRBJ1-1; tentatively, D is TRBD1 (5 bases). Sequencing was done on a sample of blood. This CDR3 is CASSYTTVNTEAFF. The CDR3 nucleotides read TGTGCCAGCAGTTACACGACAGTCAACACTGAAGCTTTCTTT.